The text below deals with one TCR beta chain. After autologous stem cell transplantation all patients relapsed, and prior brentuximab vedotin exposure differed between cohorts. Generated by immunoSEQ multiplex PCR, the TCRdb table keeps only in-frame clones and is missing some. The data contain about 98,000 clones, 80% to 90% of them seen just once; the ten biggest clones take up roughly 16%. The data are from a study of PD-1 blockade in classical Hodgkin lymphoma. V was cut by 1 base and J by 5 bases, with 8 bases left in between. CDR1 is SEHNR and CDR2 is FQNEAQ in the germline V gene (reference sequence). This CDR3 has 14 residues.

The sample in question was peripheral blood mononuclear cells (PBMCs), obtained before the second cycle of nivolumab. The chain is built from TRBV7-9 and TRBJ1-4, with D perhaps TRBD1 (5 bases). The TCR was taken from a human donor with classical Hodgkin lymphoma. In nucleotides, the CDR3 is TGTGCCAGCAGCTTAGGGGACTGGAATGAAAAACTGTTTTTT. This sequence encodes CASSLGDWNEKLFF.